The T cell receptor (beta chain) described here comes from a study of T-cell reconstitution after alpha-beta-depleted transplantation in children. This clonotype has at least ten counts. Unique molecular identifiers were used in preparing the TCRbeta library. One entry per CDR3 protein, called by TCRdb with MiXCR from the PCR reads. This sample has hundreds of thousands of distinct CDR3 sequences, with roughly a tenth found just once. The source was PBMCs, collected before TCRalphabeta/CD19-depleted stem cell transplant. This receptor was identified in a boy less than two years old with acute myeloid leukemia, due to receive a stem cell transplant.

In DNA form, the CDR3 reads TGTGCCAGCAGCTTGGGGGCTTCTAGCACAGATACGCAGTATTTT. Translation gives CASSLGASSTDTQYF. This chain connects TRBV7-9 to TRBJ2-3, with D tentatively TRBD1 (6 bases). V lost 3 bases and J lost 0, with 10 bases in between. From germline, CDR1 is SEHNR and CDR2 FQNEAQ (reference sequence). The CDR3 runs to 15 residues. Full variable domain (outside the CDR3, taken from reference TRBV7-9 and TRBJ2-3): DTGVSQNPRHKITKRGQNVTFRCDPISEHNRLYWYRQTLGQGPEFLTYFQNEAQLEKSRLLSDRFSAERPKGSFSTLEIQRTEQGDSAMYLCASSLGASSTDTQYFGPGTRLTVL.